One sample yielded the 12 T cell receptor beta chains listed below, sequenced in a study of patients and donors after allogeneic stem cell transplantation. One entry per CDR3 protein results from TCRdb running MiXCR on the RT-PCR reads. The sample lists about a million distinct CDR3 sequences, more than 15% occurring once. The sample was blood, either unsorted or a sorted T cell fraction (not recorded which). All receptors come from a human donor who was either an allogeneic HSCT recipient or a stem cell or donor lymphocyte infusion donor (not recorded which). It is not recorded whose cells these are; they may come from a transplant donor.

This clonotype was seen many times. The J gene is TRBJ2-1, the V gene TRBV24-1; 7 bases agree with TRBD1. The germline V gene has CDR1 KGHDR and CDR2 SFDVKD. The CDR3 is made up of 14 amino acids. The V and J ends lost 7 bases and 7 bases, in that order; junction bases with no gene match: 9. This CDR3 reads CATSDDRVRNEQFF. The CDR3 nucleotides read TGTGCCACCAGCGATGACAGGGTACGGAATGAGCAGTTCTTC.

This clonotype was found a few times. The V call is TRBV3-1, the J call TRBJ2-5; D gene unclear. Germline V gene lookup returns CDR1 LGHDT and CDR2 YNNKEL (reference sequence). The ends were cut back, 8 bases at V and 10 bases at J, with 5 bases in the middle. The CDR3 contains 8 residues. The CDR3 loop is CASLYQYF. For the CDR3, the DNA is TGTGCCAGCCTGTACCAGTACTTC.

There are a few counts of this clonotype. V is TRBV5-8 and J is TRBJ1-3; D remains unclear. Germline CDR1 SGHTS, CDR2 YDEGEE. V lost 0 bases and J lost 3, with 10 bases in between. This CDR3 is 15 amino acids long. The CDR3 protein is CASSLEQPFGNTIYF. CDR3 bases: TGTGCCAGCAGCTTGGAACAGCCGTTTGGAAACACCATATATTTT.

This clonotype was recorded at least ten times. The chain carries TRBV6-5 and TRBJ1-1; D not resolved. In germline, CDR1 is MNHEY, CDR2 SVGAGI. Trimming pared 2 bases from V and 2 bases from J, leaving 6 bases between. There are 13 residues in the CDR3. The CDR3 sequence: CASSYGRNTEAFF. CDR3 sequence (DNA): TGTGCCAGCAGTTACGGCAGAAACACTGAAGCTTTCTTT.

This clonotype was found a few times. V and J are TRBV27 and TRBJ2-5; 11 bases are shared with TRBD2. Germline CDR1 and CDR2: MNHEY and SMNVEV (reference sequence). J gave up 4 bases and V 10 bases, and 8 bases lay outside the gene matches. CDR3 length equals 14 residues. CDR3: CAITTSGVSETQYF. CDR3 sequence (DNA): TGTGCCATTACGACTAGCGGGGTTTCAGAGACCCAGTACTTC.

The rearrangement links TRBV5-1 to TRBJ2-7; 7 nucleotides agree with TRBD1. The CDR3 length is 13 residues. Germline lookup yields CDR1 SGHRS and CDR2 YFSETQ. J gave up 5 bases and V 7 bases, and 9 bases lay outside the gene matches. CDR3 residues: CASRDSSRDEQYF. The CDR3 DNA follows: TGCGCCAGCCGGGACAGTTCTAGGGACGAGCAGTACTTC. The full variable domain, with the rest looked up from reference TRBV5-1 and TRBJ2-7, is KAGVTQTPRYLIKTRGQQVTLSCSPISGHRSVSWYQQTPGQGLQFLFEYFSETQRNKGNFPGRFSGRQFSNSRSEMNVSTLELGDSALYLCASRDSSRDEQYFGPGTRLTVT.

This chain joins TRBV9 and TRBJ2-1; D is possibly TRBD1 (7 bases). Germline CDR1 is SGDLS and CDR2 is YYNGEE. The V end was cut by 4 bases, the J end by 3 bases, with 14 bases between. This CDR3 contains 15 residues. Here the CDR3 DNA reads TGTGCCAGCAGCCCAGGGGGGCGGTTCTACAATGAGCAGTTCTTC. This encodes CASSPGGRFYNEQFF.

The V gene is TRBV3-1, the J gene TRBJ2-1; 12 bases align to TRBD2. V dropped 3 bases and J dropped 6; count of bases not matched to a gene: 9. Germline CDR1 and CDR2: LGHDT and YNNKEL (reference sequence). This CDR3 contains 17 residues. The CDR3 protein is CASSQDPTSGRFNEQFF. DNA for the CDR3: TGTGCCAGCAGCCAGGATCCGACTAGCGGGAGATTCAATGAGCAGTTCTTC.

This clonotype was seen repeatedly, ten times or more. This chain links TRBV24-1 with TRBJ1-5, with D possibly being TRBD1 (6 bases). Trimming cost V 4 bases and J 7 bases, with 13 bases left between them. The CDR3 loop spans 14 amino acids. Germline V gene data show CDR1 as KGHDR and CDR2 as SFDVKD. The CDR3 reads CATSDSQGRQPQHF. CDR3 DNA sequence: TGTGCCACCAGTGACTCACAGGGACGGCAGCCCCAGCATTTT.

This clonotype has just a few counts. The gene calls are TRBV6-5 and TRBJ1-2; D gene uncertain. The CDR3 is made up of 13 amino acids. V was shortened by 0 bases and J by 5 bases, with 7 bases between the two germline ends. Per the germline V gene, CDR1 is MNHEY and CDR2 is SVGAGI. CDR3 protein: CASSYSITYGYTF. The CDR3 nucleotides are TGTGCCAGCAGTTACTCGATCACTTATGGCTACACCTTC.

The gene calls are TRBV20-1 and TRBJ2-3; no clear D. The CDR3 is made up of 15 amino acids. From germline, CDR1 is DFQATT and CDR2 SNEGSKA (reference sequence). Trimming left V 3 bases short and J 2 bases short, with 15 bases between. CDR3 loop: CSARGKGGNTDTQYF. CDR3 sequence (DNA): TGCAGTGCTAGGGGAAAGGGTGGGAACACAGATACGCAGTATTTT.

This clonotype has more than one count but fewer than ten. This sequence joins TRBV20-1 and TRBJ2-7; either TRBD1 or TRBD2 may supply D (5 bases each). The CDR3 covers 14 residues. Trimming pared 5 bases from V and 0 bases from J, leaving 14 bases between. Germline CDR1 and CDR2: DFQATT and SNEGSKA (reference sequence). Here the CDR3 DNA reads TGCAGTGCTGCGCCGGGGACCAGCTCCTACGAGCAGTACTTC. It encodes CSAAPGTSSYEQYF.